Listed below are T cell receptor beta chains from one sample, sequenced in a study of T cell responses to AZD1222 COVID-19 vaccine. Using immunoSEQ multiplex PCR, the repertoire was profiled, and TCRdb retains in-frame clones only, with some absent. The sample includes 140,000 or so clones, 92% of them seen just once. Specimen: peripheral blood, collected 28 days after the second AZD1222 dose. These receptors originate from an adult who received the AZD1222 COVID-19 vaccine. Each CDR3 is given with its conserved first and last residue. Each record gives: J gene, D gene, clone size, V gene, CDR3 DNA, CDR3 protein. D genes are given only for firm matches. Clone size is not always given. Where it is, it says once, few, many or a class for expanded clones.

>TRBJ1-3|.|.|TRBV30
TGTGCCTGGAGTCCCGTAAGATGGATCTCTGGAAACACCATATATTTT
CAWSPVRWISGNTIYF
>TRBJ1-2|TRBD1|once|TRBV24-1
TGTGCCACCAGTGACTCCGGGACAGGGGGTTATGGCTACACCTTC
CATSDSGTGGYGYTF
>TRBJ2-2|.|.|TRBV19
TGTGCCAGTCGGTGGGGGATGAGGACCGGGGAGCTGTTTTTT
CASRWGMRTGELFF
>TRBJ1-5|.|.|TRBV9
TGTGCCAGCAGCAAAGAGGTCGGTCAGCCCCAGCATTTT
CASSKEVGQPQHF
>TRBJ1-1|TRBD1|few|TRBV25-1
TGTGCCAGCAGTGACCCCAGGGGGCTACCAGAAGCTTTCTTT
CASSDPRGLPEAFF
>TRBJ2-2|.|.|TRBV11-3
TGTGCCAGCAAGCTGGGAAGTAACACCGGGGAGCTGTTTTTT
CASKLGSNTGELFF
>TRBJ2-1|.|.|TRBV28
TGTGCCAGCAGTTTGGGTGGGGGCCCAAATGAGCAGTTCTTC
CASSLGGGPNEQFF
>TRBJ1-1|TRBD1|.|TRBV6-5
TGTGCCAGCAGTTTCAGGGGGCGAAGTACTGAAGCTTTCTTT
CASSFRGRSTEAFF
>TRBJ2-1|.|.|TRBV13
TGTGCCAGCAGCGCCCAAGAGCGGAGCTCCTACAATGAGCAGTTCTTC
CASSAQERSSYNEQFF
>TRBJ2-1|TRBD1|.|TRBV6-1
TGTGCCAGCAGTGTTATACAGGGGTTCGGTTCGCATGAGCAGTTCTTC
CASSVIQGFGSHEQFF
>TRBJ1-1|.|.|TRBV3-1/TRBV3-2
TGTGCCAGCAGCCAGAGGACGGCGAACACTGAAGCTTTCTTT
CASSQRTANTEAFF
>TRBJ1-6|.|.|TRBV27
TGTGCCAGCGCCCGCCCCGGATCACCCCTCCACTTT
CASARPGSPLHF
>TRBJ1-6|TRBD1|.|TRBV28
TGTGCCGGCCAGACAGGGGGCGGTTCACCCCTCCACTTT
CAGQTGGGSPLHF
>TRBJ2-2|.|.|TRBV7-2
TGTGCCAGCAGCAGGGAAGCCACGAACACCGGGGAGCTGTTTTTT
CASSREATNTGELFF
>TRBJ1-1|.|.|TRBV27
TGTGCCAGCAGTTTTACCGGTCAAACTGAAGCTTTCTTT
CASSFTGQTEAFF
>TRBJ2-4|.|.|TRBV7-2
TGTGCCAGCAGCTTAGGAGGGGTCGGGGGAAACATTCAGTACTTC
CASSLGGVGGNIQYF
>TRBJ2-3|.|.|TRBV9
TGTGCCAGCAGCGTAGGCGCCCGGCCGGGCACAGATACGCAGTATTTT
CASSVGARPGTDTQYF
>TRBJ2-1|.|.|TRBV7-2
TGTGCCAGCAGCGAGACGGAAACTAATGAGCAGTTCTTC
CASSETETNEQFF
>TRBJ2-3|TRBD1|.|TRBV4-3
TGCGCCAGCAGCCAAGTTGCGGGACAGGGGGGAATCACAGATACGCAGTATTTT
CASSQVAGQGGITDTQYF
>TRBJ2-7|TRBD1|.|TRBV5-5
TGTGCCAGCAAACTAGGACAGGGCACCTACGAGCAGTACTTC
CASKLGQGTYEQYF
>TRBJ2-5|.|.|TRBV5-4
TGTGCCAGCACCCCTGGGGCAGTGCAAGAGACCCAGTACTTC
CASTPGAVQETQYF
>TRBJ2-6|.|.|TRBV6-5
TGTGCCAGCAGTTATTCCCCGGGGGCTGGGGCCAACGTCCTGACTTTC
CASSYSPGAGANVLTF
>TRBJ2-3|.|.|TRBV29-1
TGCAGCGACCCCCAACGAGATACGCAGTATTTT
CSDPQRDTQYF
>TRBJ2-5|.|.|TRBV6-5
TGTGCCAGCAGTTACAGAGAAACTTACCAAGAGACCCAGTACTTC
CASSYRETYQETQYF
>TRBJ2-5|TRBD2|.|TRBV6-2/TRBV6-3
TGTGCCAGCAGTTACCCTTCGGGGGGGGCTGCCTTGTACCAAGAGACCCAGTACTTC
CASSYPSGGAALYQETQYF
>TRBJ2-7|TRBD2|.|TRBV9
TGTGCCAGCAGTACGGGACTAGCGGGAGCTAGGGAGCAGTACTTC
CASSTGLAGAREQYF
>TRBJ1-2|.|.|TRBV5-6
TGTGCCAGCAGCTCAGATCGGAGGGGCTACACCTTC
CASSSDRRGYTF
>TRBJ1-1|TRBD1|once|TRBV6-2/TRBV6-3
TGTGCCAGCAGTTACCCACCGGGACAGCACATGAACACTGAAGCTTTCTTT
CASSYPPGQHMNTEAFF
>TRBJ1-2|.|.|TRBV7-2
TGTGCCAGCAGCTTGGGCGACTATGGCTACACCTTC
CASSLGDYGYTF
>TRBJ2-6|.|.|TRBV4-3
TGCGCCAGCAGCCAAGAGAGGGCTTCCGCTGGGGCCAACGTCCTGACTTTC
CASSQERASAGANVLTF
>TRBJ2-5|TRBD1|.|TRBV2
TGTGCCAGCAGAACCAGACAGGGTGGAGAGACCCAGTACTTC
CASRTRQGGETQYF